This passage covers 22 T cell receptor beta chains from one sample sequenced in a study of cytomegalovirus exposure and HLA in healthy donors. Primers for the PCR totalled 60 Vbeta and 13 Jbeta. Generated by immunoSEQ multiplex PCR, the TCRdb table keeps only in-frame clones and is missing some. The sample gives 150,000 or so clones, approximately 84% of which show up once; less than 1.5% is in the top ten. Specimen: PBMCs. The receptors were sampled from a man aged 25-45 years in good health and CMV-seropositive.

V is TRBV5-4 and J is TRBJ2-5; D is possibly TRBD2 (5 bases). Trimming left V 5 bases short and J 14 bases short, with 19 bases between. Germline-derived CDR1 and CDR2 are SGHNT and YYREEE (reference sequence). This CDR3 spans 12 amino acids. The CDR3 nucleotides are TGTGCCAGCAGTCGGGATTCGCCTCCCTTATACTTC. As protein: CASSRDSPPLYF.

The chain recombines TRBV5-1 with TRBJ2-5; 7 bases fit TRBD1. Germline CDR1 reads SGHRS; CDR2 reads YFSETQ. CDR3 size: 14 residues. Germline trimming cut 3 bases from V and 1 base from J; bases unmatched to any gene: 3. The CDR3 protein is CASSYGTVQETQYF. The CDR3 nucleotides are TGCGCCAGCAGCTACGGGACAGTCCAAGAGACCCAGTACTTC.

The chain uses TRBV9 and TRBJ2-2, with a tentative D call TRBD2 (6 bases). The germline V gene has CDR1 SGDLS and CDR2 YYNGEE. The ends were cut back, 3 bases at V and 0 bases at J, with 9 bases in the middle. This CDR3 spans 15 amino acids. The DNA for the CDR3 is TGTGCCAGCAGCGGCTGGGGGGCGAACACCGGGGAGCTGTTTTTT. Translation gives CASSGWGANTGELFF.

This clone was picked up a small number of times. This chain connects TRBV6-5 to TRBJ2-5; the D gene is possibly TRBD2 (5 bases). CDR1 is MNHEY, CDR2 SVGAGI, per germline. The CDR3 covers 13 residues. The ends were cut back, 6 bases at V and 1 base at J, with 9 bases in the middle. The CDR3 sequence is CASRRGPQETQYF. Here the CDR3 DNA reads TGTGCCAGCAGACGGGGTCCCCAAGAGACCCAGTACTTC.

The chain employs TRBV4-1 and TRBJ2-2, with 13 bases fitting TRBD2. The V segment lost 0 bases and the J segment 5 bases; nucleotides outside the gene matches: 12. CDR1 and CDR2 from the germline V gene are MGHRA and YSYEKL. The CDR3 spans 20 residues. CDR3 in amino acids: CASSQDRGTSGAIGTGELFF. CDR3 DNA: TGCGCCAGCAGCCAAGATCGGGGGACTAGCGGGGCTATAGGGACCGGGGAGCTGTTTTTT.

Concerning this clone itself: Lacking the conserved final phenylalanine or tryptophan, this CDR3 likely reflects a read error. The chain carries TRBV7-6 and TRBJ1-2; no clear D gene. The CDR3 extends over 21 amino acids. V was pared by 1 base and J by 7 bases, with 34 bases between. Germline V CDR1 and CDR2: SGHVS, FNYEAQ. Here the CDR3 reads CASSLERSGGGRLGSVSGYTL. CDR3 nucleotide sequence: TGTGCCAGCAGCTTAGAAAGGTCGGGAGGTGGTCGTTTAGGGAGTGTCTCTGGCTACACCCTC.

This clone came up once. The V and J genes are TRBV2 and TRBJ2-7; a weak D match, TRBD1 (6 bases). Germline loops: CDR1 SNHLY, CDR2 FYNNEI. Trimming left V 6 bases short and J 3 bases short, with 18 bases between. CDR3 length: 15 amino acids. CDR3 in amino acids: CASRRQVKGVYEQYF. The CDR3 nucleotides read TGTGCCAGCAGGCGACAGGTAAAAGGGGTCTACGAGCAGTACTTC.

Here the CDR3 DNA reads TGCGCCAGCAGCACGGGACAGGGGCGGAATCAGCCCCAGCATTTT. This encodes CASSTGQGRNQPQHF. The chain links TRBV5-1 to TRBJ1-5; 10 bases line up with TRBD1. This CDR3 comprises 15 residues. The germline CDR1 and CDR2 sequences are SGHRS and YFSETQ. Trimming took 4 bases from V and 4 from J; bases not matched to a gene: 5. The complete variable domain, with remaining parts taken from reference TRBV5-1 and TRBJ1-5, reads KAGVTQTPRYLIKTRGQQVTLSCSPISGHRSVSWYQQTPGQGLQFLFEYFSETQRNKGNFPGRFSGRQFSNSRSEMNVSTLELGDSALYLCASSTGQGRNQPQHFGDGTRLSIL.

The V and J genes are TRBV5-4 and TRBJ2-7, with TRBD1 matching 8 bases. The V gene's germline CDR1 is SGHNT and CDR2 YYREEE (reference sequence). CDR3 length equals 16 residues. Trimming at V came to 2 bases and at J to 5 bases, leaving 12 bases not matched to a gene. Written as DNA, the CDR3 is TGTGCCAGCAGCTTTCCAACCCTACAGGGGGTTCACGAGCAGTACTTC. Protein sequence: CASSFPTLQGVHEQYF. Based on the CDR3 plus reference TRBV5-4 and TRBJ2-7, the full variable domain is ETGVTQSPTHLIKTRGQQVTLRCSSQSGHNTVSWYQQALGQGPQFIFQYYREEENGRGNFPPRFSGLQFPNYSSELNVNALELDDSALYLCASSFPTLQGVHEQYFGPGTRLTVT.

V is TRBV19 and J is TRBJ2-7, with TRBD1 matching over 7 bases. This CDR3 region has 14 residues. The germline V gene has CDR1 LNHDA and CDR2 SQIVND (reference sequence). The V and J ends lost 4 bases and 2 bases, in that order; junction bases with no gene match: 5. CDR3 in amino acids: CASSTGQVAYEQYF. DNA for the CDR3: TGTGCCAGTAGTACTGGACAGGTCGCCTACGAGCAGTACTTC.

The rearrangement uses TRBV5-5 and TRBJ2-7; D not certain. V was trimmed by 4 bases and J by 4 bases, leaving 15 bases between them. Germline loops: CDR1 SGHKS, CDR2 YYEKEE (reference sequence). This CDR3 contains 14 residues. The DNA of the CDR3 is TGTGCCAGCAGCCCCGATCCCCCTATATACGAGCAGTACTTC. This sequence encodes CASSPDPPIYEQYF.

This clone has only a few counts. The chain carries TRBV6-5 and TRBJ2-7; maybe TRBD2 (6 bases). The germline CDR1 and CDR2 sequences are MNHEY and SVGAGI. Trimming took 8 bases from V and 4 from J, leaving 21 bases between them. CDR3 length equals 15 residues. DNA of the CDR3: TGTGCCAGCCGCCTTAGCGGTGAGTTGGGGTACGAGCAGTACTTC. Protein sequence: CASRLSGELGYEQYF.

This chain links TRBV19 with TRBJ1-1; D gene uncertain. This CDR3 has 17 amino acids. Germline-derived CDR1 and CDR2 are LNHDA and SQIVND (reference sequence). V was shortened by 3 bases and J by 3 bases, with 20 bases between the two germline ends. In nucleotides, the CDR3 is TGTGCCAGTAGTATCCGTGTACCTCTTAGATATGACACTGAAGCTTTCTTT. Translation: CASSIRVPLRYDTEAFF.

The chain uses TRBV6-6 and TRBJ1-5; D is possibly TRBD1 (5 bases). The CDR3 loop spans 14 amino acids. The germline V and J ends were trimmed by 4 bases and 0 bases, with 7 bases remaining between them. The germline gives CDR1 MNHNY, CDR2 SVGAGI (reference sequence). The CDR3 coding sequence is TGTGCCAGCAGTTCAACAGGTAGCAATCAGCCCCAGCATTTT. It codes for CASSSTGSNQPQHF.

The rearrangement uses TRBV7-8 and TRBJ1-1, with TRBD1 matching 10 bases. The length of the CDR3 is 15 residues. V gave up 1 base and J gave up 6 bases; unmatched junction bases: 5. Per the germline V gene, CDR1 is SGHVS and CDR2 is FQNEAQ. The CDR3 loop is CASSLVPGQGAEAFF. CDR3 in DNA: TGTGCCAGCAGCTTAGTGCCCGGACAGGGGGCTGAAGCTTTCTTT.

This clone was detected a few times. The chain recombines TRBV6-5 with TRBJ2-7; 8 nucleotides align to TRBD1. With 1 base clipped from V and 6 bases from J, the junction kept 2 bases outside the gene matches. The CDR3 is 13 amino acids. Germline loops: CDR1 MNHEY, CDR2 SVGAGI. CDR3: CASSYLQGGEQYF. CDR3 bases: TGTGCCAGCAGTTACTTACAGGGGGGCGAGCAGTACTTC.

The rearrangement joins TRBV5-1 to TRBJ2-1; 10 bases match TRBD1. V trimming: 4 bases; J trimming: 5 bases; junction bases outside the gene matches: 3. CDR1 is SGHRS and CDR2 is YFSETQ in the germline V gene. The length of the CDR3 is 14 residues. The CDR3 is CASSMDRGNNEQFF. DNA for the CDR3: TGCGCCAGCAGCATGGACAGGGGGAACAATGAGCAGTTCTTC.

The V and J genes are TRBV6-4 and TRBJ1-2; tentative D call: TRBD1 (5 bases). Trimming left V 0 bases short and J 7 bases short, with 15 bases between. CDR3 length equals 15 residues. The V gene's germline CDR1 is MRHNA and CDR2 SNTAGT. CDR3 residues: CASSDSGQGFSGYTF. Here the CDR3 DNA reads TGTGCCAGCAGTGACTCCGGGCAGGGCTTTAGTGGCTACACCTTC.

This clone appeared once. The chain joins TRBV5-1 to TRBJ2-2; 11 bases line up with TRBD1. Germline CDR1 SGHRS, CDR2 YFSETQ. Trimming at V came to 2 bases and at J to 4 bases, leaving 4 bases not matched to a gene. CDR3 length equals 16 residues. DNA for the CDR3: TGCGCCAGCAGCTTAGGACAGGGGGCGAGCACCGGGGAGCTGTTTTTT. As protein: CASSLGQGASTGELFF. The variable domain in full, with the rest retrieved from reference TRBV5-1 and TRBJ2-2, is KAGVTQTPRYLIKTRGQQVTLSCSPISGHRSVSWYQQTPGQGLQFLFEYFSETQRNKGNFPGRFSGRQFSNSRSEMNVSTLELGDSALYLCASSLGQGASTGELFFGEGSRLTVL.

The gene calls are TRBV7-3 and TRBJ1-1; 7 bases match TRBD1. The CDR3 is 14 amino acids. The germline V gene has CDR1 SGHTA and CDR2 FQGTGA. Germline trimming cut 5 bases from V and 14 bases from J; bases unmatched to any gene: 17. The CDR3 DNA reads TGTGCCAGCAGCGTAGCGCCGGGACAGAGCCCCGTATTCTTT. It encodes CASSVAPGQSPVFF.

V and J are TRBV27 and TRBJ2-6; no firm D call. V lost 2 bases and J lost 0, with 5 bases in between. Germline lookup yields CDR1 MNHEY and CDR2 SMNVEV (reference sequence). This CDR3 has 15 amino acids. The CDR3 is CASSLAFSGANVLTF. CDR3 sequence (DNA): TGTGCCAGCAGTTTAGCGTTCTCTGGGGCCAACGTCCTGACTTTC. The variable domain in full, with the rest retrieved from reference TRBV27 and TRBJ2-6, is EAQVTQNPRYLITVTGKKLTVTCSQNMNHEYMSWYRQDPGLGLRQIYYSMNVEVTDKGDVPEGYKVSRKEKRNFPLILESPSPNQTSLYFCASSLAFSGANVLTFGAGSRLTVL.

This clone was seen a single time. The V call is TRBV30, the J call TRBJ2-1; 8 nucleotides match TRBD2. With V trimmed by 0 bases and J by 7 bases, 2 bases remained unmatched. Germline-derived CDR1 and CDR2 are GTSNPN and SVGIG (reference sequence). The CDR3 extends over 13 amino acids. CDR3 amino acids: CAWSVSGGNEQFF. The CDR3 DNA reads as TGTGCCTGGAGTGTATCGGGAGGGAATGAGCAGTTCTTC.